This TCR beta chain stems from a study of cytomegalovirus exposure and HLA in healthy donors. Worth noting for this clone: Its antigen is not known.

Study-wide results and limits: Donor immune exposure was known only as CMV serostatus. Per published reports, the classifier diagnosed cytomegalovirus status with high specificity and sensitivity. A missense DCLRE1C variant was associated with V- and J-gene trimming of TCR beta chains in a later analysis, and an independent cohort replicated the association.

PCR amplification relied on 60 Vbeta primers (plus 13 Jbeta primers). Repertoires were generated with immunoSEQ multiplex PCR, while TCRdb's copy carries only in-frame clones and drops some. The table records about 210,000 clones, over 80% of them present only once. The CDR3 is 15 amino acids. The germline gives CDR1 KGHSH, CDR2 LQKENI. Trimming cost V 3 bases and J 5 bases, with 16 bases left between them. Sequencing was performed on PBMCs. The chain couples TRBV18 to TRBJ1-2; tentative D call: TRBD1 (5 bases). The TCR originated in a woman in her forties or fifties in good health and CMV-seropositive. This CDR3 is CASSPTAQTVYGYTF. For the CDR3, the DNA is TGTGCCAGCTCACCGACCGCTCAGACAGTTTATGGCTACACCTTC.